The entry below describes one T cell receptor beta chain. What it binds is unknown. TCRdb's table, derived via immunoSEQ multiplex PCR, lists solely in-frame clones and lacks some. The data contain about 990,000 clones, 70% to 80% of them singletons. Germline lookup yields CDR1 LNHNV and CDR2 YYDKDF (reference sequence). This CDR3 has 13 residues. Trimming removed 7 bases from V and 5 bases from J, with 11 bases in between. CD4+ cells underwent separation, giving CD45RA+ naive and CD45RA-negative memory subsets. This specimen comes from a study of shared clonotypes between healthy human individuals. Broader study findings: When naive CD4 clonotypes were compared across several donors, roughly 4.9% were shared. On the whole, naive subsets had larger estimated richness than memory subsets had.

The chain uses TRBV15 and TRBJ1-4; D unclear. The TCR sequence derives from a young man in good health. Some clones in this sample may be carry-over from other donors' samples. Sequencing input: memory CD4+ T cells from PBMCs. The subset was: CD45RA-negative fraction. This CDR3 is CATKRGQNEKLFF. The DNA for the CDR3 is TGTGCCACCAAGCGGGGTCAAAATGAAAAACTGTTTTTT.